The 20 T cell receptor beta chains listed next were all sequenced from one sample in a study of T cells in Graves' hyperthyroidism and ophthalmopathy. TCR beta CDR3 region amplification was performed from RNA transcripts. First-round RT-PCR with HTBI primers amplified the TCR CDR3 region. TCRdb re-analysed the multiplex PCR reads in MiXCR, keeping a single row per CDR3 protein. The table records hundreds of thousands of distinct CDR3 sequences, roughly 22% of them present only once. What was sequenced was blood. These receptors were collected from a man younger than 45 with Graves' ophthalmopathy.

In its sample, this clonotype was seen many times. The chain couples TRBV3-1 to TRBJ2-7; no clear D. CDR3 size: 11 residues. Germline values: CDR1 LGHDT, CDR2 YNNKEL (reference sequence). The V end lost 2 bases, the J end lost 5 bases, and 4 bases lay between the germline ends. The CDR3 here is CASSQWDEQYF. The CDR3 nucleotides read TGTGCCAGCAGCCAATGGGACGAGCAGTACTTC.

The gene calls are TRBV7-8 and TRBJ1-1; a possible D gene is TRBD1 (5 bases). V was pared by 5 bases and J by 5 bases, with 18 bases between. This CDR3 comprises 15 residues. Per the germline V gene, CDR1 is SGHVS and CDR2 is FQNEAQ. CDR3 sequence: CASSPPLGTGTEAFF. The DNA of the CDR3 is TGTGCCAGCAGCCCCCCACTGGGGACGGGGACTGAAGCTTTCTTT.

In its sample, this clonotype was seen once. The V gene is TRBV28, the J gene TRBJ2-2, with D possibly matching TRBD1 (6 bases). The germline V gene has CDR1 MDHEN and CDR2 SYDVKM. The length of the CDR3 is 16 residues. With 1 base removed from V and 3 bases from J, the gap between germline ends came to 12 bases. DNA of the CDR3: TGTGCCAGCAGTTTATCCGGCAGGGGCTACACCGGGGAGCTGTTTTTT. Its protein is CASSLSGRGYTGELFF. The variable domain in full, with the rest retrieved from reference TRBV28 and TRBJ2-2, is DVKVTQSSRYLVKRTGEKVFLECVQDMDHENMFWYRQDPGLGLRLIYFSYDVKMKEKGDIPEGYSVSREKKERFSLILESASTNQTSMYLCASSLSGRGYTGELFFGEGSRLTVL.

This clonotype was observed a handful of times. The V and J genes are TRBV4-1 and TRBJ2-7; 7 nucleotides align to TRBD2. V shed 1 base and J 2 bases; nucleotides not matched to a gene: 8. The CDR3 length is 16 residues. CDR1 and CDR2 (germline): MGHRA, YSYEKL. The CDR3 DNA is TGCGCCAGCAGCCAAGTTTTTGCGGGACTACCCTACGAGCAGTACTTC. Protein sequence: CASSQVFAGLPYEQYF.

This clonotype was seen a single time. CDR3 nucleotide sequence: TGTGCCACCAGTGATGCTGTAGCGGGAGTGAACACCGGGGAGCTGTTTTTT. Its translation is CATSDAVAGVNTGELFF. The rearrangement joins TRBV24-1 to TRBJ2-2, with 9 positions matching TRBD2. The CDR3 extends over 17 amino acids. Germline CDR1 reads KGHDR; CDR2 reads SFDVKD. V shed 3 bases and J 1 base; nucleotides not matched to a gene: 5.

The chain carries TRBV7-3 and TRBJ2-2, with TRBD2 matching over 9 bases. V dropped 6 bases and J dropped 4; count of bases not matched to a gene: 6. The length of the CDR3 is 15 residues. Germline V lookup: CDR1 SGHTA, CDR2 FQGTGA. The CDR3 DNA follows: TGTGCCAGCAGTTTTAGCGGGAGAATCACCGGGGAGCTGTTTTTT. Protein product: CASSFSGRITGELFF.

The genes are TRBV29-1 and TRBJ1-1, with D possibly TRBD1 on 6 matching bases. Germline-derived CDR1 and CDR2 are SQVTM and ANQGSEA. The V gene lost 6 bases and the J gene lost 7 bases, with 15 bases spanning the gap. This CDR3 spans 12 amino acids. Here the CDR3 DNA reads TGCAGCGTCGCCGAGGGGGTTAGTGAAGCTTTCTTT. This sequence encodes CSVAEGVSEAFF.

This clonotype was seen a few times. The chain is built from TRBV30 and TRBJ2-1; D is undetermined. Germline CDR1 and CDR2: GTSNPN and SVGIG (reference sequence). The CDR3 contains 14 residues. Trimming removed 1 base at V and 7 bases at J, with 14 bases between. CDR3 loop: CAWSARRGKNEQFF. Written as DNA, the CDR3 is TGTGCCTGGAGTGCCCGGCGCGGCAAAAATGAGCAGTTCTTC.

This rearrangement joins TRBV20-1 to TRBJ1-2; TRBD1 is a possible D gene (6 bases). Germline assignment: CDR1 DFQATT and CDR2 SNEGSKA (reference sequence). V gave up 7 bases and J gave up 4 bases, with 16 bases separating them. This CDR3 region has 13 residues. The CDR3 is CSVPDSTGYGYTF. The CDR3 DNA reads TGCAGTGTTCCGGACAGTACTGGCTATGGCTACACCTTC.

This rearrangement joins TRBV2 to TRBJ2-5; D is possibly TRBD2 (5 bases). The CDR3 covers 12 residues. CDR1 and CDR2 from the germline V gene are SNHLY and FYNNEI. V dropped 10 bases and J dropped 5 bases, with 14 bases sitting between them. The CDR3 sequence: CATYTRSETQYF. In nucleotides, the CDR3 is TGTGCCACCTACACTAGAAGCGAGACCCAGTACTTC.

This sequence joins TRBV12-5 and TRBJ1-5, with D possibly TRBD1 on 6 matching bases. The germline CDR1 and CDR2 sequences are LGHNT and FRNRAP. The CDR3 runs to 16 residues. Trimming shortened V by 4 bases and J by 4 bases, and 17 bases separated the two germline ends. CDR3 bases: TGTGCTAGTGGTTCGCTATCGGGGGGGCCGAATCAGCCCCAGCATTTT. Amino acid sequence: CASGSLSGGPNQPQHF.

This clonotype showed up many times. This rearrangement joins TRBV12-3 or TRBV12-4 to TRBJ2-5; 9 bases match TRBD1. V dropped 6 bases and J dropped 1; count of bases not matched to a gene: 0. CDR3 size: 13 residues. As DNA, the CDR3 is TGTGCCAGCAGGGGACAGGGCCAAGAGACCCAGTACTTC. Its protein product is CASRGQGQETQYF.

This chain connects TRBV28 to TRBJ2-1, with TRBD2 matching 14 bases. The CDR3 extends over 15 amino acids. Germline V CDR1 and CDR2: MDHEN, SYDVKM. V shed 6 bases, J shed 6 bases, and the junction held 4 bases outside the gene matches. The CDR3 spells CASSWGLAGVNEQFF. CDR3 DNA: TGTGCCAGCAGCTGGGGACTAGCGGGAGTCAATGAGCAGTTCTTC.

This clonotype was recorded a few times. The rearrangement joins TRBV20-1 to TRBJ2-1; 11 bases map to TRBD2. Germline V CDR1 and CDR2: DFQATT, SNEGSKA (reference sequence). CDR3 size: 15 residues. J gave up 4 bases and V 5 bases, and 7 bases lay outside the gene matches. CDR3 nucleotide sequence: TGCAGTGCTCGACTAGCGGGAAGCCCATACAATGAGCAGTTCTTC. Its protein is CSARLAGSPYNEQFF.

The table lists this clonotype with a few counts. This chain uses TRBV27 with TRBJ2-3; D possibly corresponds to TRBD2 (5 bases). V shed 5 bases and J shed 6 bases, with 18 bases lying between them. This CDR3 region has 15 residues. CDR1 and CDR2 (germline): MNHEY, SMNVEV (reference sequence). The CDR3 DNA reads TGTGCCAGCAGTCCCGGACTCAAGATTGCTGATACGCAGTATTTT. Protein product: CASSPGLKIADTQYF.

Worth noting for this clonotype: Given a much more abundant clone one base away, this may be a read error. Lacking the conserved final phenylalanine or tryptophan, this CDR3 likely reflects a read error. This chain joins TRBV28 and TRBJ2-2; 9 nucleotides align to TRBD1. J lost 6 bases, V lost 8 bases, and 4 bases had no gene match. This CDR3 comprises 13 residues. Per the germline V gene, CDR1 is MDHEN and CDR2 is SYDVKM. CDR3 DNA sequence: TGTGCCAGCGGGACAGGGTTTGCCGGGGAGCTGTTTTCT. Encoded protein: CASGTGFAGELFS.

This clonotype appeared many times. The chain joins TRBV30 to TRBJ2-6; D remains unclear. CDR1 and CDR2 (germline): GTSNPN, SVGIG (reference sequence). The V gene lost 5 bases and the J gene lost 0 bases, with 11 bases spanning the gap. There are 15 residues in the CDR3. Here the CDR3 reads CAWSFGLSGANVLTF. CDR3 in DNA: TGTGCCTGGTCTTTTGGGCTCTCTGGGGCCAACGTCCTGACTTTC.

About this clonotype: A much more abundant neighbour one base away suggests this may be a read error. This chain joins TRBV28 and TRBJ2-4; 9 positions match TRBD2. The CDR3 covers 16 residues. The germline gives CDR1 MDHEN, CDR2 SYDVKM. Trimming at V came to 4 bases and at J to 0 bases, leaving 4 bases not matched to a gene. The CDR3 bases are TGTGCCAGCAGTTGCCGACTAGCGGTAGCCAAAAACATTCAGTACTTC. Its protein product is CASSCRLAVAKNIQYF.

The chain recombines TRBV5-5 with TRBJ1-4; D may be TRBD1 (6 bases). In germline, CDR1 is SGHKS, CDR2 YYEKEE (reference sequence). V lost 3 bases and J lost 0, with 12 bases in between. The CDR3 is 16 amino acids. CDR3 region: CASSYGGGATNEKLFF. The CDR3 DNA is TGTGCCAGCAGCTACGGGGGCGGTGCAACTAATGAAAAACTGTTTTTT. Looking up the rest from reference TRBV5-5 and TRBJ1-4 gives the full variable domain: DAGVTQSPTHLIKTRGQQVTLRCSPISGHKSVSWYQQVLGQGPQFIFQYYEKEERGRGNFPDRFSARQFPNYSSELNVNALLLGDSALYLCASSYGGGATNEKLFFGSGTQLSVL.

This clonotype was counted ten times or more. V and J are TRBV5-1 and TRBJ1-4; D remains unclear. The germline V gene has CDR1 SGHRS and CDR2 YFSETQ. Trimming stripped 0 bases from V and 5 bases from J, with 5 bases between. CDR3 size: 13 residues. CDR3 nucleotides: TGCGCCAGCAGCTTGGCGGGCAATGAAAAACTGTTTTTT. It specifies CASSLAGNEKLFF.